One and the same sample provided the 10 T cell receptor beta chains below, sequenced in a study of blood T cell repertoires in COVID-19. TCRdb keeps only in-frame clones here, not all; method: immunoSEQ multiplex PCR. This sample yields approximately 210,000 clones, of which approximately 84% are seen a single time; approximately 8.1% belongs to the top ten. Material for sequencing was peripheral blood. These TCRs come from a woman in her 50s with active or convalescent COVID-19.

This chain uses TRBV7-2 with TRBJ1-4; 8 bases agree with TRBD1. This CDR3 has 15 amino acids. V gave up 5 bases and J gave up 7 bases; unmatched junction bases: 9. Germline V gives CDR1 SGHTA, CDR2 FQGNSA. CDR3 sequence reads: CASSVRGRVSEKLFF. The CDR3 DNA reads TGTGCCAGCAGCGTCAGGGGGCGCGTCTCTGAAAAACTGTTTTTT.

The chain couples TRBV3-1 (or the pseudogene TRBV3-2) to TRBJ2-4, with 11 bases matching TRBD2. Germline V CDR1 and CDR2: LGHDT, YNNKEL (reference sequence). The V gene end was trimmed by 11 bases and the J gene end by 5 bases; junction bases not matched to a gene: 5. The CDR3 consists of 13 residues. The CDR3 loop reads CACAGLAENIQYF. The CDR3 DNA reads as TGTGCCTGCGCGGGACTAGCGGAAAACATTCAGTACTTC.

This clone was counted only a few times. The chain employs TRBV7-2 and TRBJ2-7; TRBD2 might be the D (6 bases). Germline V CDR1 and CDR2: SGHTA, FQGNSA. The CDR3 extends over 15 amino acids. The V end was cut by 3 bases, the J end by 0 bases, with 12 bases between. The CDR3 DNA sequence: TGTGCCAGCAGCTTTCCGTCCGGGAGCTCCTACGAGCAGTACTTC. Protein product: CASSFPSGSSYEQYF.

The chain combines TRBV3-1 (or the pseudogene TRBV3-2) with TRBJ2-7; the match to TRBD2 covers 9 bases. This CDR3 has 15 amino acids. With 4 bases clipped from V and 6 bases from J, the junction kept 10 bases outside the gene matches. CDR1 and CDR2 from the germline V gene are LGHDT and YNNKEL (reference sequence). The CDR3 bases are TGTGCCAGCAGCCTTCTTGGGACTAGCTTTCTCGAGCAGTACTTC. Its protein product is CASSLLGTSFLEQYF.

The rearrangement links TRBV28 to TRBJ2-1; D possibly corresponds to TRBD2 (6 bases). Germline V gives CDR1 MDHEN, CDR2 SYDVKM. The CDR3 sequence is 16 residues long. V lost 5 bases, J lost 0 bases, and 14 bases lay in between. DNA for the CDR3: TGTGCCAGCAGTCCCCGAGGTAGCGGCTCCTACAATGAGCAGTTCTTC. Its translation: CASSPRGSGSYNEQFF.

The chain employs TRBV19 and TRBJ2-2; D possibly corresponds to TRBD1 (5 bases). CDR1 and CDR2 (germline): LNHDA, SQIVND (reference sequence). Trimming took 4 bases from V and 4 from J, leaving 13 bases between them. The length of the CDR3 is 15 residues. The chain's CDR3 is CASSTLPGRTGELFF. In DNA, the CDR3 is TGTGCCAGTAGTACTCTACCAGGGCGCACCGGGGAGCTGTTTTTT. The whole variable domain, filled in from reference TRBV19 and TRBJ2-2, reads DGGITQSPKYLFRKEGQNVTLSCEQNLNHDAMYWYRQDPGQGLRLIYYSQIVNDFQKGDIAEGYSVSREKKESFPLTVTSAQKNPTAFYLCASSTLPGRTGELFFGEGSRLTVL.

The CDR3 is CASSIRTGVGSPLHF. In DNA form, the CDR3 reads TGTGCCAGTAGTATCCGGACAGGGGTTGGTTCACCCCTCCACTTT. The chain couples TRBV19 to TRBJ1-6; 9 bases line up with TRBD1. The junction had 6 bases not matched to a gene; V was cut back by 3 bases and J by 9 bases. Germline assignment: CDR1 LNHDA and CDR2 SQIVND (reference sequence). The CDR3 extends over 15 amino acids.

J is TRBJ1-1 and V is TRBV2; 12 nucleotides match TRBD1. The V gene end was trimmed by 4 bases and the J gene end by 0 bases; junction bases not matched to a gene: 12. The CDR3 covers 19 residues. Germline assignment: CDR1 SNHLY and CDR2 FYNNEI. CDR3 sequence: CASSVGLGTGGNMNTEAFF. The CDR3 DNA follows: TGTGCCAGCAGTGTGGGTCTTGGGACAGGGGGCAACATGAACACTGAAGCTTTCTTT.

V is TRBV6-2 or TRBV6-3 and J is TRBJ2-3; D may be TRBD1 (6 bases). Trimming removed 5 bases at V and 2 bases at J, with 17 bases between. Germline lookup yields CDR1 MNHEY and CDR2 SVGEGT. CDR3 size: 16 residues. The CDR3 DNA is TGTGCCAGCAGTGCTCTTGTGGGGGCACACACAGATACGCAGTATTTT. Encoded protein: CASSALVGAHTDTQYF.

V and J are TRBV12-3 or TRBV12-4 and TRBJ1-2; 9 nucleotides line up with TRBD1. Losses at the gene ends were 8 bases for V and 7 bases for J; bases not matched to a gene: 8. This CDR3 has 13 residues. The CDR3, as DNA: TGTGCCAGCTTAACAGGGGGCGCAGGTGGCTACACCTTC. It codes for CASLTGGAGGYTF.